This TCR beta chain was captured in a study of T cell responses to AZD1222 COVID-19 vaccine. Germline values: CDR1 SGHTA, CDR2 FQGNSA. The CDR3 sequence is 15 residues long. The germline V and J ends were trimmed by 3 bases and 0 bases, with 9 bases remaining between them. About this clone itself: No antigen is known for it.

Sequencing was performed with immunoSEQ multiplex PCR; in TCRdb, only in-frame clones are kept and a portion is missing. This table has some 120,000 clones, approximately 85% appearing once. General observations from the study: Repertoire sampling happened only post peak T cell response. Nearly half of spike-specific TCRs reportedly target unmutated variant regions. Donors were chiefly white British, with a greater number of females, and clonal diversity was perhaps underestimated.

The chain is built from TRBV7-2 and TRBJ1-5, with D unresolved. The clonotype originates from an adult in good health. Sample: peripheral blood, taken on day 0 of AZD1222 vaccination. CDR3 nucleotides: TGTGCCAGCAGCTTGGGGTCAACTAGCAATCAGCCCCAGCATTTT. Its protein is CASSLGSTSNQPQHF.